This TCR beta chain was obtained from a study of shared clonotypes between healthy human individuals. Germline V gene lookup returns CDR1 SGHAT and CDR2 FQDESV (reference sequence). V shed 4 bases and J shed 6 bases, with 27 bases lying between them. The CDR3 has 19 residues. Profiling relied on immunoSEQ multiplex PCR, and the TCRdb table lists in-frame clones only, not all of them. The table records a few million clones, 85% to 95% of them present only once. The sample consisted of naive CD4+ T cells from PBMCs. Noted subset: CD45RA+ positively selected. The chain links TRBV11-1 to TRBJ2-2; maybe TRBD2 (6 bases). This clonotype originated in a young man in good health. Some clones in this sample may be carry-over from other donors' samples. The CDR3 DNA reads TGTGCCAGCAGCTCCTCCCCAATCCTTACTAGCCTCAATGCCGGGGAGCTGTTTTTT. Amino acids: CASSSSPILTSLNAGELFF.